This TCR beta chain was observed in a study of blood T cell repertoires in COVID-19. Study overall: The United States, Italy and Spain were the sources of the acute and convalescent COVID-19 samples. Sources were T cells, B-cell-depleted T cells, or PBMCs; the material itself was cDNA or gDNA.

The germline V gene has CDR1 MNHEY and CDR2 SVGAGI. The CDR3 runs 14 residues. The protocol was immunoSEQ multiplex PCR, while the TCRdb copy is restricted to in-frame clones and leaves out a portion. The top ten hold over 10% of the sample, which has some 16,000 clones, around 87% seen once. Sequenced material: peripheral blood. The receptor was derived from a human donor in a cohort sampled during active COVID-19. This sequence joins TRBV6-5 and TRBJ1-2; D is possibly TRBD1 (6 bases). The CDR3, as DNA: TGTGCTGCCCCCCGAGGGGGAGCGATCTATGGCTACACCTTC. Translation: CAAPRGGAIYGYTF.